These 28 T cell receptor beta chains originate from one sample sequenced in a study of CD8 T cells in ankylosing spondylitis. TCRdb re-analysed the 5' RACE reads in MiXCR, keeping a single row per CDR3 protein. The profile shows roughly 130,000 distinct CDR3 sequences, around 7% of them singletons. Sequenced material: blood, either unsorted or a sorted T cell fraction (not recorded which). Receptors were obtained from a male donor with ankylosing spondylitis or in good health (not recorded which).

This clonotype was counted a few times. This chain connects TRBV9 to TRBJ2-5; 9 bases fit TRBD1. CDR1 is SGDLS, CDR2 YYNGEE, per germline. This CDR3 region has 14 residues. Losses at the gene ends were 7 bases for V and 5 bases for J; bases not matched to a gene: 9. Here the CDR3 reads CASGPGTGSETQYF. The CDR3 region has the DNA TGTGCCAGCGGCCCTGGGACAGGGTCCGAGACCCAGTACTTC.

The V call is TRBV12-3 or TRBV12-4, the J call TRBJ1-2; D not resolved. This CDR3 region has 13 residues. Trimming took off 3 bases at V and 5 bases at J, with 10 bases between the two ends. The CDR3 coding sequence is TGTGCCAGCAGTTTCGTGCCAATTTATGGCTACACCTTC. This translates into CASSFVPIYGYTF.

In its sample, this clonotype was seen many times. The chain is built from TRBV10-3 and TRBJ2-1, with TRBD2 identical over 10 bases. The CDR3 covers 15 residues. The V gene's germline CDR1 is ENHRY and CDR2 SYGVKD. Losses at the gene ends were 7 bases for V and 8 bases for J; bases not matched to a gene: 11. CDR3 region: CAIMTGTSEVDEQFF. DNA of the CDR3: TGTGCCATCATGACCGGGACTAGCGAGGTCGATGAGCAGTTCTTC.

The sample holds many counts of this clonotype. The chain couples TRBV30 to TRBJ2-1; 7 bases align to TRBD1. The CDR3 loop spans 11 amino acids. V lost 0 bases, J lost 12 bases, and 2 bases stayed unmatched. Germline CDR1 and CDR2: GTSNPN and SVGIG (reference sequence). The CDR3 nucleotides read TGTGCCTGGAGTGTAGGGGACAGGCAGTTCTTC. It specifies CAWSVGDRQFF.

This clonotype was seen many times. V and J are TRBV20-1 and TRBJ2-1; TRBD2 agrees at 8 bases. V shed 5 bases and J 9 bases; nucleotides not matched to a gene: 18. Germline V gene lookup returns CDR1 DFQATT and CDR2 SNEGSKA (reference sequence). CDR3 length: 16 residues. This CDR3 is CSAPHGGLGEQGEQFF. CDR3 sequence (DNA): TGCAGTGCTCCACATGGGGGACTAGGTGAACAAGGTGAGCAGTTCTTC.

Many counts were recorded for this clonotype. This rearrangement joins TRBV5-1 to TRBJ1-1; D possibly corresponds to TRBD1 (6 bases). V was cut by 2 bases and J by 6 bases, with 17 bases left in between. Germline CDR1 is SGHRS and CDR2 is YFSETQ. The CDR3 length is 15 residues. The CDR3 here is CASSLRQAGGAEAFF. In nucleotides, the CDR3 is TGCGCCAGCAGCTTAAGACAGGCCGGGGGCGCTGAAGCTTTCTTT.

This clonotype was recorded at least ten times. The V gene is TRBV5-1, the J gene TRBJ2-1; TRBD2 matches at 12 bases. Trimming cost V 3 bases and J 7 bases; bases outside gene matches: 5. CDR3 length: 15 residues. Germline CDR1 SGHRS, CDR2 YFSETQ. CDR3 in amino acids: CASSSLAGGLNEQFF. In DNA, the CDR3 is TGCGCCAGCAGCTCTCTAGCGGGGGGGCTGAATGAGCAGTTCTTC.

This clonotype was picked up many times. The V call is TRBV20-1, the J call TRBJ2-5, with D possibly TRBD1 on 6 matching bases. Germline V gene data show CDR1 as DFQATT and CDR2 as SNEGSKA (reference sequence). V lost 5 bases, J lost 2 bases, and 12 bases lay in between. The length of the CDR3 is 13 residues. The DNA for the CDR3 is TGCAGTGCTCCTGGACAGATACAAGAGACCCAGTACTTC. Protein product: CSAPGQIQETQYF.

This clonotype was seen ten or more times. The chain links TRBV3-1 to TRBJ2-3; D is uncertain. Germline assignment: CDR1 LGHDT and CDR2 YNNKEL (reference sequence). This CDR3 comprises 15 residues. The V and J ends lost 4 bases and 6 bases respectively, with 17 bases between them. In DNA form, the CDR3 reads TGTGCCAGCAGCCCCCTCCCTCAGTCGGACGATACGCAGTATTTT. This encodes CASSPLPQSDDTQYF.

This clonotype came up many times. The chain couples TRBV18 to TRBJ2-7, with D uncertain. Deletions cut 0 bases from V and 6 bases from J, with 9 bases between. From germline, CDR1 is KGHSH and CDR2 LQKENI. This CDR3 is 13 amino acids long. CDR3 protein: CASSPPTTPEQYF. CDR3 bases: TGTGCCAGCTCACCACCGACCACTCCCGAGCAGTACTTC.

This clonotype was found many times. The CDR3 loop reads CATSDLHSWELFF. DNA of the CDR3: TGTGCCACCAGTGATTTGCATTCGTGGGAGCTGTTTTTT. The chain combines TRBV24-1 with TRBJ2-2, with D unclear. Trimming pared 0 bases from V and 9 bases from J, leaving 7 bases between. CDR3 length equals 13 residues. In germline, CDR1 is KGHDR, CDR2 SFDVKD.

CDR3 sequence reads: CSAPRDRVGTDTQYF. CDR3 in DNA: TGCAGTGCTCCTAGGGACAGGGTGGGCACAGATACGCAGTATTTT. The rearrangement links TRBV20-1 to TRBJ2-3; 9 nucleotides align to TRBD1. Germline V gene sequence: CDR1 DFQATT, CDR2 SNEGSKA (reference sequence). Germline trimming cut 5 bases from V and 1 base from J; bases unmatched to any gene: 7. The CDR3 is made up of 15 amino acids.

The rearrangement links TRBV4-3 to TRBJ1-4; D unclear. This CDR3 is built from 13 residues. With 2 bases removed from V and 6 bases from J, the gap between germline ends came to 7 bases. From germline, CDR1 is LGHNA and CDR2 YSLEER. DNA of the CDR3: TGCGCCAGCAGCCAATTTCTGGATGAAAAACTGTTTTTT. Translation gives CASSQFLDEKLFF.

This clonotype has a count of ten or more. The chain combines TRBV9 with TRBJ1-2; the D gene is possibly TRBD1 (5 bases). CDR3 length: 15 amino acids. V gave up 0 bases and J gave up 4 bases, with 13 bases separating them. Germline CDR1 is SGDLS and CDR2 is YYNGEE. The CDR3 bases are TGTGCCAGCAGCGTAGGAGGGGATGGGGTCTATGGCTACACCTTC. Translated, it gives CASSVGGDGVYGYTF.

This clonotype was picked up a small number of times. The V call is TRBV28, the J call TRBJ1-6; possible D gene TRBD1, 6 bases. The CDR3 spans 14 residues. V was clipped by 5 bases and J by 9 bases, with 14 bases between them. CDR1 MDHEN and CDR2 SYDVKM come from the germline V gene. The CDR3 protein is CASSAGTTGSPLHF. CDR3 nucleotide sequence: TGTGCCAGCAGTGCCGGGACAACCGGTTCACCCCTCCACTTT. Using reference TRBV28 and TRBJ1-6 for the parts outside the CDR3, the full variable domain is DVKVTQSSRYLVKRTGEKVFLECVQDMDHENMFWYRQDPGLGLRLIYFSYDVKMKEKGDIPEGYSVSREKKERFSLILESASTNQTSMYLCASSAGTTGSPLHFGNGTRLTVT.

This clonotype occurred many times. The V call is TRBV5-1, the J call TRBJ2-1; TRBD2 matches at 11 bases. This CDR3 has 17 amino acids. V gave up 2 bases and J gave up 1 base; unmatched junction bases: 5. Per the germline V gene, CDR1 is SGHRS and CDR2 is YFSETQ. The CDR3 sequence: CASSLLAGGPSYNEQFF. As DNA, the CDR3 is TGCGCCAGCAGCTTATTAGCGGGGGGGCCTTCCTACAATGAGCAGTTCTTC.

In this sample, this clonotype turned up many times. In DNA form, the CDR3 reads TGCGCCAGCAGCCTCGGCGGGACAGCATTCTACAATGAGCAGTTCTTC. Translating it yields CASSLGGTAFYNEQFF. The chain has TRBV5-1 and TRBJ2-1; D is possibly TRBD1 (7 bases). The CDR3 has 16 amino acids. Germline lookup yields CDR1 SGHRS and CDR2 YFSETQ. V shed 4 bases and J shed 3 bases, with 17 bases lying between them.

This clonotype was observed at least ten times. This chain uses TRBV7-8 with TRBJ2-3; D remains ambiguous. Deletions cut 1 base from V and 4 bases from J, with 12 bases between. CDR1 and CDR2 (germline): SGHVS, FQNEAQ. This CDR3 spans 15 amino acids. CDR3 coding DNA: TGTGCCAGCAGCTTAGTTCTAGAAGGTTCAGATACGCAGTATTTT. Its translation is CASSLVLEGSDTQYF.

Many counts were recorded for this clonotype. This CDR3 is CASSLVRAGDTEAFF. Here the CDR3 DNA reads TGCGCCAGCAGCTTGGTTCGGGCGGGGGACACTGAAGCTTTCTTT. The chain is built from TRBV5-1 and TRBJ1-1, with a weak D call TRBD1 (5 bases). The CDR3 length is 15 residues. The V end lost 0 bases, the J end lost 3 bases, and 12 bases lay between the germline ends. Germline CDR1 reads SGHRS; CDR2 reads YFSETQ.

The table lists this clonotype with many counts. The CDR3 DNA reads as TGTGCCAGCAGCAGATCGGACGGTGAAGCTTTCTTT. It encodes CASSRSDGEAFF. V gene TRBV3-1 combines with J gene TRBJ1-1; D is unclear. Trimming took off 5 bases at V and 7 bases at J, with 11 bases between the two ends. CDR3 length: 12 amino acids. CDR1 is LGHDT and CDR2 is YNNKEL in the germline V gene (reference sequence).

This clonotype was detected many times. This rearrangement joins TRBV20-1 to TRBJ2-1; 10 nucleotides line up with TRBD1. The CDR3 covers 15 residues. The ends lost 4 bases at V and 7 bases at J; junction bases unmatched: 10. Germline values: CDR1 DFQATT, CDR2 SNEGSKA (reference sequence). CDR3 loop: CSATRTGGERNEQFF. The CDR3, as DNA: TGCAGTGCTACGAGGACAGGGGGGGAGAGGAATGAGCAGTTCTTC.

This clonotype was counted at least ten times. The chain employs TRBV10-3 and TRBJ2-3, with D possibly TRBD1 on 5 matching bases. V was shortened by 4 bases and J by 1 base, with 6 bases between the two germline ends. Germline-derived CDR1 and CDR2 are ENHRY and SYGVKD. The CDR3 runs to 13 residues. CDR3 region: CAISGGGTDTQYF. CDR3 coding DNA: TGTGCCATCAGTGGGGGCGGCACAGATACGCAGTATTTT.

The V and J genes are TRBV7-6 and TRBJ2-5; D is uncertain. V lost 5 bases, J lost 1 base, and 5 bases lay in between. This CDR3 is built from 12 residues. CDR1 SGHVS and CDR2 FNYEAQ come from the germline V gene. The CDR3: CASSPTQETQYF. The CDR3 DNA follows: TGTGCCAGCAGCCCAACCCAAGAGACCCAGTACTTC.

The sample holds many counts of this clonotype. The V gene is TRBV5-1, the J gene TRBJ2-1; D is unclear. The length of the CDR3 is 14 residues. V lost 0 bases and J 4 bases, leaving 8 bases between the germline ends. Germline V gives CDR1 SGHRS, CDR2 YFSETQ. CDR3 loop: CASSLESVYNEQFF. DNA for the CDR3: TGCGCCAGCAGCTTGGAATCAGTATACAATGAGCAGTTCTTC. Variable domain in full (rest from reference TRBV5-1 and TRBJ2-1): KAGVTQTPRYLIKTRGQQVTLSCSPISGHRSVSWYQQTPGQGLQFLFEYFSETQRNKGNFPGRFSGRQFSNSRSEMNVSTLELGDSALYLCASSLESVYNEQFFGPGTRLTVL.

This clonotype was counted only a few times. One base away lies a much larger clone, so this may be a sequencing read error. The rearrangement links TRBV12-3 or TRBV12-4 to TRBJ1-2; D perhaps matches TRBD1 (5 bases). The CDR3 is 15 amino acids. The CDR3 loop is CASGWRQGFNYGYPF. As DNA, the CDR3 is TGTGCCAGCGGCTGGAGGCAGGGTTTCAACTATGGCTACCCCTTC.

This clonotype has a count of ten or more. The chain carries TRBV10-3 and TRBJ1-2; D not resolved. Between the trimmed V and J ends, which lost 0 bases and 8 bases, there was a span of 16 bases. Per the germline V gene, CDR1 is ENHRY and CDR2 is SYGVKD. The CDR3 runs to 15 residues. CDR3 in DNA: TGTGCCATCAGTGAGTCGACGCATAGTGATTACGGCTACACCTTC. Its protein is CAISESTHSDYGYTF.

This clonotype was picked up many times. CDR3 sequence: CSARASGRVYNEQFF. As DNA, the CDR3 is TGCAGTGCTAGAGCTAGCGGGAGGGTCTACAATGAGCAGTTCTTC. This chain joins TRBV20-1 and TRBJ2-1; 12 bases are a match to TRBD2. This CDR3 is built from 15 residues. The junction had 1 base not matched to a gene; V was cut back by 1 base and J by 3 bases. Germline loops: CDR1 DFQATT, CDR2 SNEGSKA (reference sequence).

This clonotype was seen ten or more times. The chain carries TRBV20-1 and TRBJ1-1, with TRBD1 as a possible D gene (6 bases). V was pared by 2 bases and J by 1 base, with 11 bases between. There are 14 residues in the CDR3. Germline values: CDR1 DFQATT, CDR2 SNEGSKA (reference sequence). The DNA of the CDR3 is TGCAGTGCTAGAAAAGGACAGCAGAACACTGAAGCTTTCTTT. Protein product: CSARKGQQNTEAFF.